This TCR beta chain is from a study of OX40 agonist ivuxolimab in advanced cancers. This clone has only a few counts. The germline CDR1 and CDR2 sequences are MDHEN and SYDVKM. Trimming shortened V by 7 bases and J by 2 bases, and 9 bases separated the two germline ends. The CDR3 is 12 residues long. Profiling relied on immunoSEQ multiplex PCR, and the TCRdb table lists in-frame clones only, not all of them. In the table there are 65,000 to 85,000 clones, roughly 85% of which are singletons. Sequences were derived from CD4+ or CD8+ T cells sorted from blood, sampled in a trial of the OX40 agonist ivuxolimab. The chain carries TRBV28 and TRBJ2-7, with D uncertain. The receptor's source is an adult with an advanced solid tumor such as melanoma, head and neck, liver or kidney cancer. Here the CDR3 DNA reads TGTGCCAGCAACAGTCGAACCTACGAGCAGTACTTC. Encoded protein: CASNSRTYEQYF.